These 32 T cell receptor beta chains originate from one sample sequenced in a study of T cell repertoires in cytomegalovirus infection. TCRdb called the reads again in MiXCR, with one record for every CDR3 protein. This sample yields fewer than 1,000,000 distinct CDR3 sequences, of which approximately 30% are seen a single time; under 15% belongs to the top ten. What these receptors recognize is not known. Here the sequenced sample was cultured CD8+ T cells from PBMCs, taken from culture after CMV antigen stimulation. Every receptor here comes from a human donor in good health (CMV status not recorded). Some clones in this sample may be carry-over from other donors' samples.

The chain combines TRBV4-3 with TRBJ1-5; 8 bases map to TRBD1. The CDR3 contains 14 residues. CDR1 and CDR2 (germline): LGHNA, YSLEER. V lost 4 bases to trimming and J lost 7 bases; unmatched junction nucleotides: 6. In DNA, the CDR3 is TGCGCCAGCAGCCGCGGGACAGGAGGACAGCCCCAGCATTTT. This translates into CASSRGTGGQPQHF.

The chain is built from TRBV5-6 and TRBJ2-7; 9 nucleotides align to TRBD1. The ends lost 3 bases at V and 2 bases at J; junction bases unmatched: 9. CDR3 size: 16 residues. Germline V CDR1 and CDR2: SGHDT, YYEEEE. The CDR3 region has the DNA TGTGCCAGCAGCTCCCCGGGACAGGGCATTCCCTACGAGCAGTACTTC. This gives the protein CASSSPGQGIPYEQYF.

J is TRBJ2-5 and V is TRBV2, with TRBD1 matching over 9 bases. The germline V gene has CDR1 SNHLY and CDR2 FYNNEI. The V gene end was trimmed by 7 bases and the J gene end by 5 bases; junction bases not matched to a gene: 11. CDR3 size: 15 residues. CDR3 DNA sequence: TGTGCCAGCAACCTCGGACAGGGGAGCGGGGAGACCCAGTACTTC. This gives the protein CASNLGQGSGETQYF.

This clonotype turned up a few times. The chain links TRBV6-6 to TRBJ2-7, with D perhaps TRBD2 (6 bases). Germline V lookup: CDR1 MNHNY, CDR2 SVGAGI (reference sequence). The ends were cut back, 7 bases at V and 1 base at J, with 23 bases in the middle. There are 17 residues in the CDR3. This chain's CDR3 is CASTIGSLVRESYEQYV. The DNA for the CDR3 is TGTGCCAGCACTATAGGAAGTTTGGTCCGGGAGTCCTACGAGCAGTACGTC.

This clonotype was counted ten times or more. The gene calls are TRBV4-1 and TRBJ2-1, with 7 bases matching TRBD1. The germline CDR1 and CDR2 sequences are MGHRA and YSYEKL. The trim removed 2 bases at V and 0 bases at J, leaving 4 bases unmatched. The CDR3 is 16 residues long. The DNA of the CDR3 is TGCGCCAGCAGCCAACCGGGACAGAGCTCCTACAATGAGCAGTTCTTC. This encodes CASSQPGQSSYNEQFF.

This clonotype has a handful of counts. The chain is built from TRBV4-1 and TRBJ2-7, with 7 bases matching TRBD2. The CDR3 runs 16 residues. Germline CDR1 and CDR2: MGHRA and YSYEKL. With 2 bases clipped from V and 4 bases from J, the junction kept 11 bases outside the gene matches. CDR3 protein: CASSQMPGGMNYEQYF. CDR3 coding DNA: TGCGCCAGCAGCCAAATGCCGGGAGGAATGAATTACGAGCAGTACTTC.

The V gene is TRBV5-6, the J gene TRBJ1-1; no reliable D call. In germline, CDR1 is SGHDT, CDR2 YYEEEE. V was pared by 0 bases and J by 4 bases, with 4 bases between. The CDR3 has 12 residues. CDR3 nucleotide sequence: TGTGCCAGCAGCTTGGAGGTCACTGAAGCTTTCTTT. Its translation is CASSLEVTEAFF.

This clonotype was detected a few times. The chain recombines TRBV10-2 with TRBJ2-3; the D gene is possibly TRBD1 (5 bases). CDR3 length: 14 residues. V was trimmed by 6 bases and J by 0 bases, leaving 10 bases between them. Germline-derived CDR1 and CDR2 are WSHSY and SAAADI. The CDR3 loop is CASRGLESTDTQYF. Written as DNA, the CDR3 is TGCGCCAGCAGGGGGCTAGAAAGCACAGATACGCAGTATTTT.

The J gene is TRBJ2-1, the V gene TRBV11-3; 7 positions agree with TRBD1. With 3 bases clipped from V and 0 bases from J, the junction kept 5 bases outside the gene matches. CDR1 SGHNT and CDR2 YENEEA come from the germline V gene. The length of the CDR3 is 16 residues. In DNA form, the CDR3 reads TGTGCCAGCAGCTTCAGGGGGTCCAGCTCCTACAATGAGCAGTTCTTC. Protein product: CASSFRGSSSYNEQFF.

With respect to this clonotype: Compared with germline, one end of the junction differs, possibly owing to a read error. This chain connects TRBV12-3 or TRBV12-4 to TRBJ2-2; D is tentatively TRBD1 or TRBD2 (5 bases each). The CDR3 loop spans 16 amino acids. CDR3 in DNA: TGTGCCAGCAGTTTTACGACGGGGACGAACACCGGGGAGCTGTGTTTT. Translating it yields CASSFTTGTNTGELCF.

This clonotype occurred a few times. The rearrangement uses TRBV15 and TRBJ2-3; weak D call: TRBD1 (5 bases). The length of the CDR3 is 13 residues. The germline V gene encodes CDR1 LNHNV and CDR2 YYDKDF (reference sequence). The V end was cut by 5 bases, the J end by 3 bases, with 9 bases between. CDR3 residues: CATSGQRTDTQYF. The DNA for the CDR3 is TGTGCCACCAGCGGACAAAGGACAGATACGCAGTATTTT. The whole variable domain, remainder taken from reference TRBV15 and TRBJ2-3, is DAMVIQNPRYQVTQFGKPVTLSCSQTLNHNVMYWYQQKSSQAPKLLFHYYDKDFNNEADTPDNFQSRRPNTSFCFLDIRSPGLGDTAMYLCATSGQRTDTQYFGPGTRLTVL.

The chain is built from TRBV15 and TRBJ2-7; D gene uncertain. Trimming shortened V by 0 bases and J by 2 bases, and 8 bases separated the two germline ends. CDR1 is LNHNV, CDR2 YYDKDF, per germline (reference sequence). This CDR3 spans 14 amino acids. DNA for the CDR3: TGTGCCACCAGCAGAGATGACTCGACCTACGAGCAGTACTTC. This gives the protein CATSRDDSTYEQYF.

This chain links TRBV20-1 with TRBJ2-3; D is perhaps TRBD2 (6 bases). V lost 6 bases to trimming and J lost 2 bases, with 18 bases between them. Germline V gene sequence: CDR1 DFQATT, CDR2 SNEGSKA (reference sequence). CDR3 size: 15 residues. CDR3 nucleotide sequence: TGCAGTGCAAGGGATGTAGGAGGGGACACAGATACGCAGTATTTT. Translating it yields CSARDVGGDTDTQYF.

This clonotype was picked up a small number of times. The V gene is TRBV24-1, the J gene TRBJ2-2; 9 bases map to TRBD2. Trimming cost V 5 bases and J 7 bases; bases outside gene matches: 4. Germline assignment: CDR1 KGHDR and CDR2 SFDVKD. This CDR3 spans 14 amino acids. In nucleotides, the CDR3 is TGTGCCACCAGTGGCGGGGGGGCAGGCGGGGAGCTGTTTTTT. It yields the protein CATSGGGAGGELFF.

The chain is built from TRBV19 and TRBJ2-7, with unresolved D. V was pared by 3 bases and J by 2 bases, with 11 bases between. The CDR3 spans 14 residues. The germline gives CDR1 LNHDA, CDR2 SQIVND (reference sequence). CDR3: CASSIQPVAYEQYF. CDR3 DNA: TGTGCCAGTAGTATCCAGCCAGTAGCCTACGAGCAGTACTTC.

The chain combines TRBV24-1 with TRBJ2-2, with D perhaps being TRBD1 or TRBD2 (5 bases each). V lost 0 bases and J 6 bases, leaving 7 bases between the germline ends. CDR3 length: 14 residues. Germline CDR1 reads KGHDR; CDR2 reads SFDVKD. CDR3 sequence reads: CATSDLEGPGELFF. In DNA, the CDR3 is TGTGCCACCAGTGATTTGGAGGGACCCGGGGAGCTGTTTTTT.

This chain connects TRBV6-2 or TRBV6-3 to TRBJ2-1; TRBD2 aligns across 9 bases. CDR3 size: 15 residues. The germline gives CDR1 MNHEY, CDR2 SVGEGT. V was clipped by 7 bases and J by 6 bases; unmatched bases: 10. The CDR3, as DNA: TGTGCCAGCACCATACTAGCGGGCGGGGGCAATGAGCAGTTCTTC. Amino acids: CASTILAGGGNEQFF.

A remark on this clonotype: Because the CDR3 is missing its conserved closing phenylalanine or tryptophan, this is likely a read error. V and J are TRBV7-6 and TRBJ2-7; 9 bases line up with TRBD2. Trimming at V came to 5 bases and at J to 2 bases, leaving 10 bases not matched to a gene. In germline, CDR1 is SGHVS, CDR2 FNYEAQ. The CDR3 runs 16 residues. CDR3 in DNA: TGTGCCAGCAGCCCCCCGCGGGGGGGTCAAACCTACGAGCAGTACATC. As protein: CASSPPRGGQTYEQYI.

This clonotype was observed at least ten times. The rearrangement joins TRBV3-1 to TRBJ2-7; the D is unclear. Deletions cut 5 bases from V and 3 bases from J, with 17 bases between. The CDR3 consists of 15 residues. Per the germline V gene, CDR1 is LGHDT and CDR2 is YNNKEL (reference sequence). The CDR3 nucleotides are TGTGCCAGCAGCTCCTGGATCTCGGGCCACTACGAGCAGTACTTC. It encodes CASSSWISGHYEQYF.

This clonotype turned up a few times. This chain uses TRBV14 with TRBJ1-2; D is ambiguous. The germline V gene has CDR1 SGHDN and CDR2 FVKESK. V dropped 1 base and J dropped 2 bases, with 5 bases sitting between them. CDR3 size: 13 residues. In DNA form, the CDR3 reads TGTGCCAGCAGCCAAGGGCGGAACTATGGCTACACCTTC. Amino acid sequence: CASSQGRNYGYTF.

The CDR3 protein is CASSSRLAGGPRTDTQYF. The CDR3 DNA reads as TGTGCCAGCAGTTCCCGACTAGCGGGGGGGCCGCGCACAGATACGCAGTATTTT. The chain links TRBV27 to TRBJ2-3; 14 nucleotides align to TRBD2. The CDR3 length is 18 residues. After removal of 4 bases from V and 1 base from J, the junction contained 7 bases not matched to a gene. Germline V gene lookup returns CDR1 MNHEY and CDR2 SMNVEV (reference sequence).

This clonotype occurred many times. V usage is TRBV12-3 or TRBV12-4 and J usage is TRBJ2-1; unclear D gene. V lost 3 bases and J 4 bases, leaving 13 bases between the germline ends. The CDR3 runs 15 residues. The CDR3 loop reads CASSFPGVSYNEQFF. As DNA, the CDR3 is TGTGCCAGCAGTTTTCCTGGGGTTTCTTACAATGAGCAGTTCTTC.

CDR3 sequence reads: CATSSRPSGGRNEQFF. The CDR3, as DNA: TGTGCCACCAGCAGTCGGCCTTCTGGGGGTAGGAATGAGCAGTTCTTC. The V call is TRBV15, the J call TRBJ2-1; D is possibly TRBD1 or TRBD2 (5 bases each). Deletions cut 3 bases from V and 7 bases from J, with 19 bases between. Germline CDR1 is LNHNV and CDR2 is YYDKDF (reference sequence). The CDR3 sequence is 16 residues long.

The V gene is TRBV27, the J gene TRBJ1-6, with 11 bases that match TRBD1. Germline V gene lookup returns CDR1 MNHEY and CDR2 SMNVEV (reference sequence). CDR3 length: 14 residues. V lost 11 bases to trimming and J lost 6 bases; unmatched junction nucleotides: 6. The CDR3 is CASRTGGFNSPLHF. In DNA form, the CDR3 reads TGTGCCTCCCGGACAGGGGGCTTTAATTCACCCCTCCACTTT.

This clonotype was seen a handful of times. V and J are TRBV6-4 and TRBJ1-1; TRBD1 aligns across 8 bases. This CDR3 has 11 residues. Germline V CDR1 and CDR2: MRHNA, SNTAGT. With V trimmed by 7 bases and J by 12 bases, 7 bases remained unmatched. The CDR3 loop reads CASIFRGQTFF. The CDR3 nucleotides read TGTGCCAGCATTTTCAGGGGGCAAACTTTCTTT.

This clonotype appeared many times. This chain joins TRBV7-8 and TRBJ2-1, with 8 bases matching TRBD2. The germline V gene encodes CDR1 SGHVS and CDR2 FQNEAQ. The V and J ends lost 5 bases and 7 bases, in that order; junction bases with no gene match: 13. This CDR3 contains 16 residues. The CDR3 loop is CASSRNGRGGWNEQFF. DNA of the CDR3: TGTGCCAGCAGCCGTAATGGACGGGGGGGTTGGAATGAGCAGTTCTTC.

Many counts were recorded for this clonotype. The rearrangement links TRBV27 to TRBJ2-5, with unresolved D. Deletions cut 3 bases from V and 5 bases from J, with 4 bases between. This CDR3 has 11 amino acids. Germline V gene sequence: CDR1 MNHEY, CDR2 SMNVEV (reference sequence). The CDR3 loop reads CASSFVETQYF. DNA for the CDR3: TGTGCCAGCAGTTTTGTCGAGACCCAGTACTTC.

V usage is TRBV28 and J usage is TRBJ2-5; 7 nucleotides align to TRBD2. Germline V gives CDR1 MDHEN, CDR2 SYDVKM. J lost 9 bases, V lost 2 bases, and 6 bases had no gene match. This CDR3 region has 13 residues. This CDR3 reads CASSLGRAGAQYF. CDR3 DNA: TGTGCCAGCAGTTTAGGGAGGGCCGGGGCCCAGTACTTC. Looking up the rest from reference TRBV28 and TRBJ2-5 gives the full variable domain: DVKVTQSSRYLVKRTGEKVFLECVQDMDHENMFWYRQDPGLGLRLIYFSYDVKMKEKGDIPEGYSVSREKKERFSLILESASTNQTSMYLCASSLGRAGAQYFGPGTRLLVL.

V is TRBV9 and J is TRBJ2-3; TRBD2 is a possible D gene (6 bases). The CDR3 has 16 residues. In germline, CDR1 is SGDLS, CDR2 YYNGEE. V was shortened by 4 bases and J by 2 bases, with 17 bases between the two germline ends. The CDR3 DNA follows: TGTGCCAGCAGCCCCCCGGCGGGGATGAACACAGATACGCAGTATTTT. Amino acids: CASSPPAGMNTDTQYF.

Only a few counts were recorded for this clonotype. The rearrangement links TRBV27 to TRBJ2-3; TRBD1 or TRBD2 may be the D gene (6 bases each). Germline CDR1 and CDR2: MNHEY and SMNVEV (reference sequence). The CDR3 covers 15 residues. The V end lost 6 bases, the J end lost 4 bases, and 17 bases lay between the germline ends. CDR3 protein: CASRPGGFVPDTQYF. CDR3 sequence (DNA): TGTGCCAGCAGGCCCGGGGGCTTCGTGCCAGATACGCAGTATTTT.

The J gene is TRBJ1-5, the V gene TRBV19; D gene uncertain. Germline CDR1 reads LNHDA; CDR2 reads SQIVND (reference sequence). This CDR3 spans 14 amino acids. Trimming took off 6 bases at V and 0 bases at J, with 9 bases between the two ends. In nucleotides, the CDR3 is TGTGCCAGTAGATTCGGGGATAGCAATCAGCCCCAGCATTTT. This codes for CASRFGDSNQPQHF.

The V gene is TRBV10-3, the J gene TRBJ2-7, with no clear D. The germline V and J ends were trimmed by 2 bases and 6 bases, with 11 bases remaining between them. From germline, CDR1 is ENHRY and CDR2 SYGVKD. The CDR3 length is 13 residues. CDR3 in DNA: TGTGCCATCAGTGAGGGTAGGGTAAGCGAGCAGTACTTC. Residues: CAISEGRVSEQYF.